This entry describes one TCR beta chain. The CDR3 has 18 residues. V shed 0 bases, J shed 3 bases, and the junction held 12 bases outside the gene matches. Germline V gene lookup returns CDR1 LNHNV and CDR2 YYDKDF (reference sequence). The data belong to a study of blood T cell repertoires in COVID-19. The wider study: The United States, Italy and Spain provided the acute and convalescent COVID-19 samples. Sample material is recorded as cDNA or gDNA derived from T cells, B-cell-depleted T cells, or PBMCs.

Original handling: Reference gene primer amplification gave estimated nucleated cell counts. Sequencing was performed with immunoSEQ multiplex PCR; in TCRdb, only in-frame clones are kept and a portion is missing. That table furnishes V, J and clone size, whereas the DNA furnished D and trimming. The data contain tens of thousands of clones, 82% of them singletons. Source material: peripheral blood. The rearrangement links TRBV15 to TRBJ2-7; 9 nucleotides align to TRBD2. The clonotype originates from a human donor in a cohort sampled during active COVID-19. CDR3 DNA: TGTGCCACCAGCAGAGATTTACCAGCGGGGGGTTCCGACTACGAGCAGTACTTC. It translates to CATSRDLPAGGSDYEQYF.